This is a list of T cell receptor beta chains from one sample in a study of T cells after yellow fever vaccination. TCRdb processed the 5' RACE reads anew with MiXCR; each CDR3 protein has one entry. The sample has approximately 170,000 distinct CDR3 sequences, about 10% seen once. Sequenced material: CD8+ T cells sorted from PBMCs, taken 15 days after the yellow fever booster vaccination. Receptor source: a man aged 18 to 30 who received the YFV17D yellow fever vaccine. The CDR3 runs from the conserved cysteine through the conserved F or W. Fields, in order: V gene, J gene, CDR3 protein.

>TRBV19|TRBJ2-1
CASRTDRTGMNEQFF
>TRBV7-9|TRBJ2-3
CASSFISGTGGEADTQYF
>TRBV5-1|TRBJ2-1
CASSPPMGSNEQFF
>TRBV5-1|TRBJ1-6
CASRRVSWNSPLHF
>TRBV29-1|TRBJ1-1
CSVERQGWGEAFF
>TRBV9|TRBJ1-3
CASSGQGIAIYF
>TRBV6-2/TRBV6-3|TRBJ1-1
CASSHLRDRGTEAFF
>TRBV7-9|TRBJ2-3
CASSSLTGETDTQYF
>TRBV6-5|TRBJ2-2
CASSYSNLVSGELFF
>TRBV11-2|TRBJ2-1
CASSLRGPRDEQFF
>TRBV20-1|TRBJ2-5
CSARSGSPQETQYF
>TRBV20-1|TRBJ1-5
CSADNRGTNQPQHF
>TRBV9|TRBJ1-1
CASSPQGHYRGFNTEAFF
>TRBV5-6|TRBJ1-2
CASSLAGYRGDGYGYTF
>TRBV7-9|TRBJ2-3
CASSLLTSSTDTQYF
>TRBV12-3/TRBV12-4|TRBJ2-2
CASTPGQGYTGELFF
>TRBV7-2|TRBJ1-2
CASSSTTGGDRGYTF